This TCR beta chain was found in a study of cytomegalovirus exposure and HLA in healthy donors. Note on this clone: This sample also contains other DNA sequences that code for the same CDR3.

PCR primers comprised 60 Vbeta and 13 Jbeta primers. The table came from immunoSEQ multiplex PCR; TCRdb's copy has only in-frame clones and leaves some out. The sample shows about 140,000 clones, approximately 80% of them seen only once. CDR3 size: 14 residues. CDR1 is MDHEN and CDR2 is SYDVKM in the germline V gene. Trimming pared 3 bases from V and 0 bases from J, leaving 8 bases between. The rearrangement links TRBV28 to TRBJ1-1; D not resolved. The material sequenced was PBMCs. The TCR was taken from a young woman in good health and CMV-seropositive. The CDR3 DNA reads as TGTGCCAGCAGTTTTAGAGGGTTGAACACTGAAGCTTTCTTT. Its translation is CASSFRGLNTEAFF. The variable domain in full, completed from reference TRBV28 and TRBJ1-1, reads DVKVTQSSRYLVKRTGEKVFLECVQDMDHENMFWYRQDPGLGLRLIYFSYDVKMKEKGDIPEGYSVSREKKERFSLILESASTNQTSMYLCASSFRGLNTEAFFGQGTRLTVV.